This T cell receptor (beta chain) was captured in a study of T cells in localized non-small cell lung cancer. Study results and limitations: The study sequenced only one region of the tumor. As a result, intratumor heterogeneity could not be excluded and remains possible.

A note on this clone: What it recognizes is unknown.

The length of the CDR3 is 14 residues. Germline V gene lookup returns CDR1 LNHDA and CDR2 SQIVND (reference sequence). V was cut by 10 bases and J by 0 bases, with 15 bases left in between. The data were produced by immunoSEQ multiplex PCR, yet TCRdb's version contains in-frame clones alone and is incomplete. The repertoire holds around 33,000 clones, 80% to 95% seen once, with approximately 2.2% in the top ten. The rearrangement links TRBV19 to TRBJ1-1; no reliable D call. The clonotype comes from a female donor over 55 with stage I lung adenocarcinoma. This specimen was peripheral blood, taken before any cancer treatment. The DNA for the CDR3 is TGTGCCACAAAAGACACACTAATGAACACTGAAGCTTTCTTT. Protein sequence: CATKDTLMNTEAFF.